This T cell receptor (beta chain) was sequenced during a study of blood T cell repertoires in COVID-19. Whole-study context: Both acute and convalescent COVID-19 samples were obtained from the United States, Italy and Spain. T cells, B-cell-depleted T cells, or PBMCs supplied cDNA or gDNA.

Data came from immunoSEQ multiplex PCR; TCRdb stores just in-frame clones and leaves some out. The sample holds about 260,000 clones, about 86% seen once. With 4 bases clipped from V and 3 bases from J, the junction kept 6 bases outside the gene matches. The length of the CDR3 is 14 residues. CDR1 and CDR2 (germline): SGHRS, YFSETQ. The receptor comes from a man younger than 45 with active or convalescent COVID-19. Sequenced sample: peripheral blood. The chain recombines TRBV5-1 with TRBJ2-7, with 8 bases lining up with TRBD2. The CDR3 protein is CASSPGGGLYEQYF. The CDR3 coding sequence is TGCGCCAGCAGCCCGGGAGGGGGGCTCTACGAGCAGTACTTC.